Here is one T cell receptor beta chain with its context. RNA transcripts were the template, and TCR beta CDR3 regions were amplified from them. An initial RT-PCR round employing HTBI primers preceded a second-round multiplex PCR. TCRdb re-analysed the multiplex PCR reads in MiXCR, keeping a single row per CDR3 protein. The table lists more than 300,000 distinct CDR3 sequences, 15% of them singletons, with 5.5% to 8% in the top ten. Trimming left V 2 bases short and J 6 bases short, with 20 bases between. The germline V gene encodes CDR1 LGHDT and CDR2 YNNKEL (reference sequence). The CDR3 is made up of 16 amino acids. The sample belongs to a study of Graves' ophthalmopathy and Graves' hyperthyroidism.

The sequenced material came from peripheral blood. The sequence was collected from a woman in her late teens or twenties with stable Graves' hyperthyroidism. The rearrangement joins TRBV3-1 to TRBJ2-7, with D unclear. DNA of the CDR3: TGTGCCAGCAGCCAAAGATTTGGCCTAGTTGTGGCCGAGCAGTACTTC. Its protein is CASSQRFGLVVAEQYF.